This TCR beta chain was captured by sequencing in a study of T cell responses to AZD1222 COVID-19 vaccine. Looking at the study overall: Pooling covered second doses at about 4 or about 12 weeks. Findings of the study overall: Reports indicate that nearly half of spike-specific TCRs are directed at unmutated variant regions. The repertoires were collected only after the peak T cell response.

TCRdb's table, derived via immunoSEQ multiplex PCR, lists solely in-frame clones and lacks some. The sample yields 120,000 or so clones, 88% seen once. In the case of this clone: What it recognizes is unknown.

Germline V gives CDR1 DFQATT, CDR2 SNEGSKA (reference sequence). V lost 1 base to trimming and J lost 13 bases, with 11 bases between them. This CDR3 is built from 11 residues. This chain uses TRBV20-1 with TRBJ2-1; D gene uncertain. This sequence was found in an adult in good health. The material sequenced was peripheral blood, taken on day 0 of AZD1222 vaccination. CDR3 coding DNA: TGCAGTGCTAGAGTTAGGTCAGCTCAGTTCTTC. Translated, it gives CSARVRSAQFF.